This entry is about one T cell receptor beta chain. Its specificity is unknown. These data come from a study of T cells in Graves' hyperthyroidism and ophthalmopathy. Overall study: Peripheral blood was acquired at first diagnosis, ahead of any therapy whatsoever.

TCR beta CDR3 region amplification was performed from RNA transcripts. In the first-round RT-PCR of the TCR CDR3, the HTBI primer set was used. TCRdb itself ran the multiplex PCR reads through MiXCR, one entry per CDR3 protein. The sample gives under 300,000 distinct CDR3 sequences, less than 15% of which show up once; 13% is in the top ten. Fresh peripheral blood, under 13 ml, yielded the PBMCs. Study-level findings and limits: Blood samples included most of the expanded thyroid clonotypes exceeding 0.001.

The source of this sequence is a woman between 40 and 50 years old with Graves' hyperthyroidism that later progressed to Graves' ophthalmopathy. The specimen sequenced was blood.

This CDR3 is CASSATVRRRTDTQYF. CDR3 bases: TGTGCCAGCAGCGCGACGGTACGACGGCGCACAGATACGCAGTATTTT. V is TRBV11-2 and J is TRBJ2-3, with no clear D. V was cut by 5 bases and J by 1 base, with 16 bases left in between. Germline values: CDR1 SGHAT, CDR2 FQNNGV. The CDR3 is 16 residues long.